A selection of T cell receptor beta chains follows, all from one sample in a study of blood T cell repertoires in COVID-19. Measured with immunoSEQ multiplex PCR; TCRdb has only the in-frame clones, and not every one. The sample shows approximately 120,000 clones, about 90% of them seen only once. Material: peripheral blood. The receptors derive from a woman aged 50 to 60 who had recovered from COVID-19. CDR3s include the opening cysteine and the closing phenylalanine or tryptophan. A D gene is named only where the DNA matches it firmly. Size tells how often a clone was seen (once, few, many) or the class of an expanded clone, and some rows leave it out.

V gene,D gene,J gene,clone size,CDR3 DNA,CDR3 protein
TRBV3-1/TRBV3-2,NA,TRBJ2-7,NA,TGTGCCAGCAGTACACAGGGAAACTACGAGCAGTACTTC,CASSTQGNYEQYF
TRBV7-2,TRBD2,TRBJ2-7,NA,TGTGCCAGCAGCTTAGCGGCGGGAGGGCCAGCCGAGCAGTACTTC,CASSLAAGGPAEQYF
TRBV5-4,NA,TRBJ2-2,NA,TGTGCCAGCAGCTCTCGGGGGGCATCCGGGGAGCTGTTTTTT,CASSSRGASGELFF
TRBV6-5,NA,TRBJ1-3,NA,TGTGCCAGCAGTCCCACAGGGTTCGGAAACACCATATATTTT,CASSPTGFGNTIYF
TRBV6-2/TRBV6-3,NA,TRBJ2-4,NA,TGTGCCAGCAGTTTTGAGAGGCTAGCCAAAAACATTCAGTACTTC,CASSFERLAKNIQYF
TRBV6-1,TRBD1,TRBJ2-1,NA,TGTGCCAGCAATCGACAGGGGATAAATGAGCAGTTCTTC,CASNRQGINEQFF
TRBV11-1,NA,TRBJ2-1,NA,TGTGCCAGCAGCTTAGAGCTAGCGAACAATGAGCAGTTCTTC,CASSLELANNEQFF
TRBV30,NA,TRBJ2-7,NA,TGTGCCCACACTGCAGGGATCCCCTACGAGCAGTACTTC,CAHTAGIPYEQYF
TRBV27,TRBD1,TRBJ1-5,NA,TGTGCCAGCAGTTTAATTTCTAACAGGGGGTTCGATCAGCCCCAGCATTTT,CASSLISNRGFDQPQHF
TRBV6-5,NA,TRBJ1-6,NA,TGTGCCAGCAGTTACTCGGGTGAGGGTAATTCACCCCTCCACTTT,CASSYSGEGNSPLHF
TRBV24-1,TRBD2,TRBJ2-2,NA,TGTGCCACCAGTGATACTAGCGGGTTCTTGATGAACACCGGGGAGCTGTTTTTT,CATSDTSGFLMNTGELFF
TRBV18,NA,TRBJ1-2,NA,TGTGCCAGCGCCACGGGGGAGTATGGCTACACCTTC,CASATGEYGYTF
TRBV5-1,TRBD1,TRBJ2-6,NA,TGCGCCAGCAGCTCTCAGGGGGCTGGGGCCAACGTCCTGACTTTC,CASSSQGAGANVLTF
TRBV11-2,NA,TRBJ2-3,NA,TGTGCCAGCAGCCGAGGGGGGGGCGGACGCACAGATACGCAGTATTTT,CASSRGGGGRTDTQYF
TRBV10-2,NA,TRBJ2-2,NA,TGCGCCAGCAGTGAAGATCCTCGTAAGCGGCTGTTTTTT,CASSEDPRKRLFF
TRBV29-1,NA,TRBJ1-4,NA,TGCAGCGCTGAGAGGGCACCGGGAGAAAAACTGTTTTTT,CSAERAPGEKLFF
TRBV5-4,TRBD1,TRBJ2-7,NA,TGTGCCAGCAGCTCTACGGGACAGGGAAAGAACGAGCAGTACTTC,CASSSTGQGKNEQYF
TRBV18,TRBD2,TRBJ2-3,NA,TGTGCCAGCTCACCTTCTAGCGGGAGGGCCTTAACAGATACGCAGTATTTT,CASSPSSGRALTDTQYF
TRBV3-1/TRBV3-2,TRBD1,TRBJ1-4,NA,TGTGCCAGCACCACAGGGGAGGCGGACTGGGAAAAACTGTTTTTT,CASTTGEADWEKLFF
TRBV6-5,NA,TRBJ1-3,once,TGTGCCAGCAGTCTCGGGTTAGCTGGAAACACCATATATTTT,CASSLGLAGNTIYF
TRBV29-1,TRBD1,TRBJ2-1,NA,TGCAGCGTAGGACAGGGTTGGAATGAGCAGTTCTTC,CSVGQGWNEQFF
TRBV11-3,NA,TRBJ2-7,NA,TGTGCCAGCAGCAGCGACGAGAGAGAGCAGTACTTC,CASSSDEREQYF
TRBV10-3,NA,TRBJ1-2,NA,TGTGCCATCAGTGAGAATTCTCCCAGGGATAGTTATGGCTACACCTTC,CAISENSPRDSYGYTF
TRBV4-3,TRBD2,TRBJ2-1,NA,TGCGCCAGCAGCCTCCTGGGATGGACTAGCGGGAGAGGGGGCAATGAGCAGTTCTTC,CASSLLGWTSGRGGNEQFF
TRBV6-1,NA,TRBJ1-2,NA,TGTGCCAGCAGTGAGGCAGGGGAGTCCTATGGCTACACCTTC,CASSEAGESYGYTF
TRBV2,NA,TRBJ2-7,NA,TGTGCCAGCAGTTCGTTCTACGAGCAGTACTTC,CASSSFYEQYF
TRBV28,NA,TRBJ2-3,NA,TGTGCCAGCAGTTTATGGGGCCAGGCGCCAGATACGCAGTATTTT,CASSLWGQAPDTQYF
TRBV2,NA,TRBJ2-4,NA,TGTGCCAGCAGTGAAATTCACAGACGAAACATTCAGTACTTC,CASSEIHRRNIQYF
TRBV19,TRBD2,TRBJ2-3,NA,TGTGCCAGCCAAGCGGGAGGCACAGATACGCAGTATTTT,CASQAGGTDTQYF
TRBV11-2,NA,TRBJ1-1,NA,TGTGCCAGCAGCTTTTTGACAGGAACGAACACTGAAGCTTTCTTT,CASSFLTGTNTEAFF
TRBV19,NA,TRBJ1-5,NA,TGTGCCAGCCGCCCAGGGTGGACAGGCAATCAGCCCCAGCATTTT,CASRPGWTGNQPQHF
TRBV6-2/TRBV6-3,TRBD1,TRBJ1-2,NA,TGTGCCAGCAGTTCCGGGACAGCTGGCTACACCTTC,CASSSGTAGYTF
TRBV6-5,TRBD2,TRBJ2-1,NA,TGTGCCAGCAGTACACGGACTAGCGGCAATGAGCAGTTCTTC,CASSTRTSGNEQFF
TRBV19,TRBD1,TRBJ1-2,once,TGTGCCAGTAGTAGGGGACAGTATCATGGCTACACCTTC,CASSRGQYHGYTF
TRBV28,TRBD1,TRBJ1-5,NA,TGTGCCAGCAGTTTCCTCACAGGGGGCGATCAGCCCCAGCATTTT,CASSFLTGGDQPQHF
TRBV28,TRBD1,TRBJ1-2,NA,TGTGCCAGCAGTTTTTCGGACAGGGGGCCCAATGGCTACACCTTC,CASSFSDRGPNGYTF
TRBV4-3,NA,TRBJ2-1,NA,TGCGCCAGCAGCCAAGAAGTTAACACTCCAGGACTGGGTAATGAGCAGTTCTTC,CASSQEVNTPGLGNEQFF
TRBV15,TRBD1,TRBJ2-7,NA,TGTGCCACCAGCAGAGAAGGGACAGCCCGGTACTTC,CATSREGTARYF
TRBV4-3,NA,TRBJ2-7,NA,TGCGCCAGCAGCCAAGATAGGAACAGCGAGCAGTACTTC,CASSQDRNSEQYF
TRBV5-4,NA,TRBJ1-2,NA,TGTGCCAGCAGTGGATCCGGAGGGGCGGGGAACTATGGCTACACCTTC,CASSGSGGAGNYGYTF
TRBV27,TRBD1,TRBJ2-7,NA,TGTGCCAGCAGTTTATCGACCGGACAGGGGCCCTACGAGCAGTACTTC,CASSLSTGQGPYEQYF
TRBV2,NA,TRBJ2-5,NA,TGTGCCAGCACCTTGAGCGTGGCGGGGAGGAACCTCCAAGAGACCCAGTACTTC,CASTLSVAGRNLQETQYF
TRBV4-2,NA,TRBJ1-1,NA,TGTGCCAGCAGCCAAGCGGAGGCGTCTGAAGCTTTCTTT,CASSQAEASEAFF
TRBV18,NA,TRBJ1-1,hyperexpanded,TGTGCCAGCTCACCGGGTGTACGGACAGCGGTGGGGAACACTGAAGCTTTCTTT,CASSPGVRTAVGNTEAFF
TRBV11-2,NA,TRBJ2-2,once,TGTGCCAGCAGACAGGGTTTGGGTACCGGGGAGCTGTTTTTT,CASRQGLGTGELFF
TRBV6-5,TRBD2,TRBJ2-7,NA,TGTGCCAGCAGATGGACTAGCGGGTCCGAAGCCGAGCAGTACTTC,CASRWTSGSEAEQYF
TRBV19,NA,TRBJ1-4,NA,TGTGCCAGTAGGCGGCCGGTAGGCAATGAAAAACTGTTTTTT,CASRRPVGNEKLFF
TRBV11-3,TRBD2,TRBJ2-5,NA,TGTGCCAGCAGCTCACTGGGCAGCGGGAGATCAGAGACCCAGTACTTC,CASSSLGSGRSETQYF
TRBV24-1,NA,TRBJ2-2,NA,TGTGCCACCAGTGAGGGGGCGAAAGACACCGGGGAGCTGTTTTTT,CATSEGAKDTGELFF
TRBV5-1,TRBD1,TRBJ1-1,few,TGCGCCAGCAGCTTGGACGACAGGGTTGGAGCTTTCTTT,CASSLDDRVGAFF